The subject of this entry is one TCR beta chain. This sample was included in a study of OX40 agonist ivuxolimab in advanced cancers. Study summary: The study enrolled dose-escalation patients with hepatocellular carcinoma, melanoma, renal cell or head and neck cancer.

The repertoire was sequenced with immunoSEQ multiplex PCR; TCRdb's copy has only in-frame clones and lacks some. The table shows around 26,000 clones, with 85% occurring only once. J was trimmed by 2 bases and V by 8 bases; bases with no gene match: 4. Germline-derived CDR1 and CDR2 are WSHSY and SAAADI. The length of the CDR3 is 13 residues. This TCR derives from an adult with an advanced solid tumor such as melanoma, head and neck, liver or kidney cancer. Sample: CD4+ or CD8+ T cells sorted from blood, taken in a trial of the OX40 agonist ivuxolimab. This sequence joins TRBV10-2 and TRBJ2-7; the match to TRBD2 covers 9 bases. The CDR3 DNA follows: TGCGCCAGCGGTAGCGGGGGCCCCTACGAGCAGTACTTC. This codes for CASGSGGPYEQYF.